Below, 21 T cell receptor beta chains from the same sample are listed, as sequenced in a study of cytomegalovirus exposure and HLA in healthy donors. Assay: immunoSEQ multiplex PCR; the TCRdb copy retains only in-frame clones and omits some. This table holds 180,000 or so clones, about nine tenths found once. The sequenced sample was PBMCs. These TCRs come from a young man in good health and CMV-seropositive.

The CDR3 DNA sequence: TGTGCCAGCACGAGCACTGAAGCTTTCTTT. It encodes CASTSTEAFF. The gene calls are TRBV6-6 and TRBJ1-1; D gene ambiguous. CDR1 is MNHNY, CDR2 SVGAGI, per germline (reference sequence). V was clipped by 7 bases and J by 4 bases, with 4 bases between them. The CDR3 length is 10 residues.

This clone showed up just once. The V and J genes are TRBV7-6 and TRBJ2-7, with D perhaps TRBD2 (5 bases). CDR1 and CDR2 from the germline V gene are SGHVS and FNYEAQ. The CDR3 has 12 amino acids. V was pared by 3 bases and J by 4 bases, with 7 bases between. The CDR3 spells CASSFPGYEQYF. For the CDR3, the DNA is TGTGCCAGCAGCTTCCCGGGGTACGAGCAGTACTTC.

The chain has TRBV9 and TRBJ2-7; 8 bases are shared with TRBD2. Germline CDR1 is SGDLS and CDR2 is YYNGEE. The CDR3 consists of 13 residues. The junction had 6 bases not matched to a gene; V was cut back by 4 bases and J by 6 bases. CDR3 in DNA: TGTGCCAGCAGCCCAGCGGGAGACGTCGAGCAGTACTTC. Translating gives CASSPAGDVEQYF.

The CDR3 region has the DNA TGCGCCAGCAGCTTGGCACAGGGGATTGTGAGCTCCTACAATGAGCAGTTCTTC. This codes for CASSLAQGIVSSYNEQFF. The rearrangement links TRBV5-1 to TRBJ2-1; 7 nucleotides agree with TRBD1. The germline CDR1 and CDR2 sequences are SGHRS and YFSETQ. CDR3 size: 18 residues. V gave up 0 bases and J gave up 0 bases; unmatched junction bases: 9. Using reference TRBV5-1 and TRBJ2-1 for the parts outside the CDR3, the full variable domain is KAGVTQTPRYLIKTRGQQVTLSCSPISGHRSVSWYQQTPGQGLQFLFEYFSETQRNKGNFPGRFSGRQFSNSRSEMNVSTLELGDSALYLCASSLAQGIVSSYNEQFFGPGTRLTVL.

The CDR3 region has the DNA TGTGCCAGCAGCCGCGGACTAGCGGGGACCACCTACGAGCAGTACTTC. Translated, it gives CASSRGLAGTTYEQYF. This sequence joins TRBV7-9 and TRBJ2-7, with 12 bases lining up with TRBD2. The CDR3 runs 16 residues. Germline V gene lookup returns CDR1 SEHNR and CDR2 FQNEAQ (reference sequence). After removal of 5 bases from V and 2 bases from J, the junction contained 7 bases not matched to a gene.

The chain couples TRBV2 to TRBJ2-7, with 11 bases aligning to TRBD2. The CDR3 is 16 amino acids. Germline V gene lookup returns CDR1 SNHLY and CDR2 FYNNEI. Unmatched junction bases numbered 8, after V lost 6 bases and J lost 1 base. The CDR3 DNA reads as TGTGCCAGCAGAACGGGCGGGACTAGCGGTTCCTACGAGCAGTACTTC. Its translation is CASRTGGTSGSYEQYF.

This chain uses TRBV28 with TRBJ2-7; TRBD1 matches 10 bases. The germline gives CDR1 MDHEN, CDR2 SYDVKM. V lost 5 bases and J lost 6; bases outside the gene matches: 7. The CDR3 runs 14 residues. The CDR3 DNA follows: TGTGCCAGCAGTCCGACGGACAGGGGGGGCGAGCAGTACTTC. The encoded protein is CASSPTDRGGEQYF.

V usage is TRBV29-1 and J usage is TRBJ2-3, with TRBD1 matching over 9 bases. CDR1 SQVTM and CDR2 ANQGSEA come from the germline V gene. V lost 7 bases to trimming and J lost 1 base; unmatched junction nucleotides: 6. The CDR3 covers 14 residues. The CDR3 sequence: CSAGRTGGTDTQYF. The CDR3 region has the DNA TGCAGCGCTGGGCGGACAGGGGGCACAGATACGCAGTATTTT.

The genes are TRBV6-1 and TRBJ2-2; tentatively, D is TRBD1 (5 bases). Germline V lookup: CDR1 MNHNS, CDR2 SASEGT. The CDR3 length is 13 residues. V was pared by 6 bases and J by 5 bases, with 10 bases between. CDR3 nucleotide sequence: TGTGCCAGCAGGACCTGGACAACCGGGGAGCTGTTTTTT. Protein product: CASRTWTTGELFF.

This clone was counted once. The chain joins TRBV5-6 to TRBJ1-3; no clear D gene. The V gene's germline CDR1 is SGHDT and CDR2 YYEEEE. There are 16 residues in the CDR3. V lost 3 bases and J lost 0, with 13 bases in between. In DNA form, the CDR3 reads TGTGCCAGCAGCTACAGACCGACGAGCTCTGGAAACACCATATATTTT. It specifies CASSYRPTSSGNTIYF. Based on the CDR3 plus reference TRBV5-6 and TRBJ1-3, the full variable domain is DAGVTQSPTHLIKTRGQQVTLRCSPKSGHDTVSWYQQALGQGPQFIFQYYEEEERQRGNFPDRFSGHQFPNYSSELNVNALLLGDSALYLCASSYRPTSSGNTIYFGEGSWLTVV.

This clone was counted only a few times. The chain recombines TRBV18 with TRBJ2-6; TRBD1 matches at 10 bases. This CDR3 comprises 18 residues. Germline CDR1 KGHSH, CDR2 LQKENI. The V and J ends lost 3 bases and 0 bases, in that order; junction bases with no gene match: 5. In nucleotides, the CDR3 is TGTGCCAGCTCACCCTGGACAGGGGGATTCTCTGGGGCCAACGTCCTGACTTTC. Translation: CASSPWTGGFSGANVLTF.

This chain uses TRBV5-1 with TRBJ2-4; 7 bases are a match to TRBD1. J lost 8 bases, V lost 3 bases, and 8 bases had no gene match. Germline V gene sequence: CDR1 SGHRS, CDR2 YFSETQ. CDR3 size: 14 residues. As DNA, the CDR3 is TGCGCCAGCAGCTGGGGAACCCAGGGGGACATTCAGTACTTC. Translating gives CASSWGTQGDIQYF.

This clone was detected only once. CDR3 loop: CATSSGQGADGYTF. The CDR3, as DNA: TGTGCCACCAGCAGCGGACAGGGGGCTGACGGCTACACCTTC. The chain combines TRBV15 with TRBJ1-2, with 11 bases that match TRBD1. Germline lookup yields CDR1 LNHNV and CDR2 YYDKDF (reference sequence). The CDR3 spans 14 residues. Trimming at V came to 3 bases and at J to 8 bases, leaving 5 bases not matched to a gene. The full variable domain, with the rest looked up from reference TRBV15 and TRBJ1-2, is DAMVIQNPRYQVTQFGKPVTLSCSQTLNHNVMYWYQQKSSQAPKLLFHYYDKDFNNEADTPDNFQSRRPNTSFCFLDIRSPGLGDTAMYLCATSSGQGADGYTFGSGTRLTVV.

The chain employs TRBV10-3 and TRBJ2-1; TRBD2 aligns across 8 bases. CDR3 size: 15 residues. The J segment lost 4 bases and the V segment lost 6 bases, leaving 8 bases of the junction unmatched. Germline lookup yields CDR1 ENHRY and CDR2 SYGVKD. CDR3 loop: CAIRAGTSDYNEQFF. As DNA, the CDR3 is TGTGCCATCAGGGCCGGGACTAGTGATTACAATGAGCAGTTCTTC.

The V and J genes are TRBV5-5 and TRBJ2-2, with D possibly matching TRBD1 (5 bases). The germline CDR1 and CDR2 sequences are SGHKS and YYEKEE (reference sequence). CDR3 size: 16 residues. V was trimmed by 1 base and J by 0 bases, leaving 10 bases between them. CDR3 residues: CASSLYPGTNTGELFF. In DNA form, the CDR3 reads TGTGCCAGCAGCTTGTATCCAGGGACGAACACCGGGGAGCTGTTTTTT.

This chain connects TRBV29-1 to TRBJ2-5; a possible D gene is TRBD2 (6 bases). Germline CDR1 and CDR2: SQVTM and ANQGSEA. The CDR3 has 11 residues. V shed 4 bases and J shed 4 bases, with 7 bases lying between them. DNA for the CDR3: TGCAGCGTTGGAGCGGGAGAGACCCAGTACTTC. Translating it yields CSVGAGETQYF. The full variable domain, in which reference TRBV29-1 and TRBJ2-5 provide the parts outside the CDR3, is SAVISQKPSRDICQRGTSLTIQCQVDSQVTMMFWYRQQPGQSLTLIATANQGSEATYESGFVIDKFPISRPNLTFSTLTVSNMSPEDSSIYLCSVGAGETQYFGPGTRLLVL.

The rearrangement uses TRBV9 and TRBJ2-2, with D hard to call. The germline gives CDR1 SGDLS, CDR2 YYNGEE. V lost 3 bases and J 8 bases, leaving 14 bases between the germline ends. CDR3 length: 14 amino acids. The CDR3 loop is CASSAPPPGGELFF. CDR3 DNA sequence: TGTGCCAGCAGCGCGCCCCCTCCGGGTGGGGAGCTGTTTTTT.

Written as DNA, the CDR3 is TGTGCCAGCAGCGTAGCAACGGACAATGAGCAGTTCTTC. Translated: CASSVATDNEQFF. The chain recombines TRBV9 with TRBJ2-1; no clear D. Germline loops: CDR1 SGDLS, CDR2 YYNGEE. The CDR3 length is 13 residues. Between the trimmed V and J ends, which lost 0 bases and 5 bases, there was a span of 6 bases.

The CDR3, as DNA: TGCAGCGTCTCGGGACAGGGGAACACTGAAGCTTTCTTT. This sequence encodes CSVSGQGNTEAFF. The V call is TRBV29-1, the J call TRBJ1-1, with 9 bases identical to TRBD1. CDR1 and CDR2 (germline): SQVTM, ANQGSEA. J was trimmed by 1 base and V by 6 bases; bases with no gene match: 3. The CDR3 is 13 amino acids.

This clone appeared a few times. The V and J genes are TRBV10-3 and TRBJ1-5, with D maybe TRBD1 (5 bases). With 3 bases removed from V and 1 base from J, the gap between germline ends came to 13 bases. This CDR3 has 16 residues. CDR1 and CDR2 (germline): ENHRY, SYGVKD. This chain's CDR3 is CAISDQGLLSNQPQHF. The CDR3 region has the DNA TGTGCCATCAGTGATCAGGGTCTCCTAAGCAATCAGCCCCAGCATTTT.

The J gene is TRBJ2-2, the V gene TRBV30; perhaps TRBD2 as D (5 bases). Germline assignment: CDR1 GTSNPN and CDR2 SVGIG (reference sequence). CDR3 length: 15 residues. V was shortened by 2 bases and J by 4 bases, with 14 bases between the two germline ends. This CDR3 reads CAWSFGVFFTGELFF. The CDR3 nucleotides read TGTGCCTGGAGTTTCGGGGTCTTTTTCACCGGGGAGCTGTTTTTT.